The rows below give T cell receptor beta chains drawn from one sample of a study of identical twins. TCRdb recomputed calls from the 5' RACE reads with MiXCR, one row per CDR3 protein. Among approximately 680,000 distinct CDR3 sequences listed, less than 9% were seen once. These data also formed part of another study, on yellow fever vaccine responses in identical twins.

Sequenced input: PBMCs. All receptors come from a woman under 30 in good health. CDR3s include the opening cysteine and the closing phenylalanine or tryptophan.

J	V	CDR3
TRBJ2-1	TRBV14	CASSPVSTWQFF
TRBJ1-2	TRBV6-5	CASSYVQGYGYTF
TRBJ1-5	TRBV18	CASSPGRDNQPQHF
TRBJ1-2	TRBV10-3	CAISDPQGRGYTF
TRBJ2-7	TRBV4-1	CASSQVAGDLYEQYF
TRBJ1-5	TRBV2	CASGSRGVQPQHF
TRBJ2-2	TRBV20-1	CSAWPGRSNTGELFF
TRBJ2-5	TRBV20-1	CSAEPSGGFGETQYF
TRBJ1-4	TRBV20-1	CSTYNDGKLFF
TRBJ2-3	TRBV28	CASSRTPLAGRGTDTQYF
TRBJ2-2	TRBV12-5	CASGLTGAMNTGELFF
TRBJ1-1	TRBV12-3/TRBV12-4	CASSFLQLMNTEAFF
TRBJ2-2	TRBV10-3	CAISFVLAGATNTGELFF
TRBJ2-1	TRBV10-3	CAISDYTKEQFF
TRBJ2-7	TRBV12-3/TRBV12-4	CASSQRLGRPYEQYF
TRBJ1-5	TRBV5-1	CASSDGGANQPQHF
TRBJ2-1	TRBV4-2	CASSQGLASYNEQFF
TRBJ2-7	TRBV28	CASSFPPPSGRAGEQYF
TRBJ2-7	TRBV12-3/TRBV12-4	CASSLATSVVAYEQYF
TRBJ2-7	TRBV7-3	CASSRDNLSEQYF
TRBJ2-7	TRBV2	CAGRTFASYEQYF
TRBJ1-2	TRBV20-1	CSAPPGHGYTF
TRBJ2-4	TRBV15	CATSRFEGLGPEAKNIQYF
TRBJ2-2	TRBV19	CASRPRGRGNTGELFF
TRBJ1-1	TRBV2	CASSEGDRVNAFF
TRBJ2-3	TRBV12-3/TRBV12-4	CASSLWEPTDTQYF
TRBJ1-1	TRBV29-1	CSVVPYMNTEAFF
TRBJ2-1	TRBV20-1	CSASNDYPSYNEQFF
TRBJ2-1	TRBV27	CASSRDRWAPGAGEQFF
TRBJ2-2	TRBV7-6	CASSSGQGLTDTGELFF
TRBJ2-7	TRBV11-2	CASSLFFSYEQYF
TRBJ1-2	TRBV12-3/TRBV12-4	CASSPGTGSGYTF
TRBJ2-5	TRBV5-1	CASGKYGTATRQETQYF
TRBJ2-5	TRBV20-1	CSATRGTSGREAQYF
TRBJ2-5	TRBV9	CASSVRLAGPQETQYF
TRBJ1-4	TRBV6-1	CASNRRDRGGEKLFF
TRBJ2-3	TRBV20-1	CSATEEATQYF
TRBJ1-2	TRBV6-5	CASTPIRGGYTF
TRBJ2-1	TRBV20-1	CSDRRSTSYNEQFF
TRBJ2-3	TRBV11-2	CASSSFSGRETDTQYF
TRBJ1-1	TRBV12-3/TRBV12-4	CASSRNPGRGNTEAFF
TRBJ1-5	TRBV7-6	CASSSGQGGDQPQHF
TRBJ1-1	TRBV5-1	CASSLRLVTLGQQMNTEAFF
TRBJ2-7	TRBV9	CASSVAASRSYEQYF
TRBJ2-7	TRBV10-2	CASRVLSGGFYEQYF
TRBJ1-1	TRBV20-1	CSALRPGTEAFF
TRBJ2-1	TRBV24-1	CATSDFGTSGYNEQFF
TRBJ2-3	TRBV20-1	CSAMNGADTQYF
TRBJ2-1	TRBV2	CASRGPATHNEQFF
TRBJ2-6	TRBV12-3/TRBV12-4	CASSTVFLSGANVLTF
TRBJ1-5	TRBV5-1	CASSLEGGLNQPQHF
TRBJ2-5	TRBV2	CASALRREGETQYF
TRBJ2-1	TRBV7-2	CASSLPGTTNEQFF
TRBJ2-1	TRBV20-1	CSASKRERHNEQFF
TRBJ2-3	TRBV29-1	CSVEDRGAGRTSGGRGDTQYF
TRBJ2-3	TRBV24-1	CATSDADERMGDTQYF
TRBJ2-3	TRBV14	CASSPGQGFTDTQYF
TRBJ1-6	TRBV6-1	CASSELIPGRPLHF
TRBJ2-3	TRBV20-1	CSAKWAGNTDTQYF
TRBJ2-1	TRBV7-9	CASSFGAGEQFF